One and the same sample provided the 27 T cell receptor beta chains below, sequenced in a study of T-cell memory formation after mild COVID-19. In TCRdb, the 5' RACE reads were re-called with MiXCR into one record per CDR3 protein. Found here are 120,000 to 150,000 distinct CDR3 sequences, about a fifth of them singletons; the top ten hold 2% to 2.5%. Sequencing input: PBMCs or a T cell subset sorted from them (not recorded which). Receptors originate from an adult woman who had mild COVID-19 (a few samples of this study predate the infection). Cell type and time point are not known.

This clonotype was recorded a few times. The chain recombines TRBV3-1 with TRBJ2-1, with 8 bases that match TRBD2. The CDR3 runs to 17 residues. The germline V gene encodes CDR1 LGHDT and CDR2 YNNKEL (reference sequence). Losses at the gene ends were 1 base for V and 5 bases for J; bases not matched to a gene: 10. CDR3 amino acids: CASSQAPGGGLNNEQFF. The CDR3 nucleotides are TGTGCCAGCAGCCAAGCACCGGGCGGGGGGCTCAACAATGAGCAGTTCTTC.

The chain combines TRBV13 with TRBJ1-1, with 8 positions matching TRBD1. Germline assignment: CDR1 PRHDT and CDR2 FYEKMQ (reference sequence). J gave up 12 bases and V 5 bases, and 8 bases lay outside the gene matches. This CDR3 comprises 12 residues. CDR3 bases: TGTGCCAGCAGCCAACTGGACAGGGTCCCTTTCTTT. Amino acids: CASSQLDRVPFF.

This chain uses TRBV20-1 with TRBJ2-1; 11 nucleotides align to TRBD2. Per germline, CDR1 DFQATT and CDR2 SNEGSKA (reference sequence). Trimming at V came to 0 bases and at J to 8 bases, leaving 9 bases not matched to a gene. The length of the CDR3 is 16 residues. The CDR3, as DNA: TGCAGTGCTAGAGATCTAGCGGGAGGAAAAATCGATGAGCAGTTCTTC. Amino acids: CSARDLAGGKIDEQFF.

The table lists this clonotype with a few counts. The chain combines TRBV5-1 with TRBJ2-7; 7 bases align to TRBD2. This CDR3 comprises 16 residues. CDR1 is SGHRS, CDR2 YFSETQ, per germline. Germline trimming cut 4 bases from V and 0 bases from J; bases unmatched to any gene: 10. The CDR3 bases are TGCGCCAGCAGCCCCCGACTAGCAGTTAGCTCCTACGAGCAGTACTTC. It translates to CASSPRLAVSSYEQYF.

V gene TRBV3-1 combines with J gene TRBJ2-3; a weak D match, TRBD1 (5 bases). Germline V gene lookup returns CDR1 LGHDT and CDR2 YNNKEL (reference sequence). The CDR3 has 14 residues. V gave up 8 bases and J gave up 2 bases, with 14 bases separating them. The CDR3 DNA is TGTGCCAGCGGGGAAGGGGAATACACAGATACGCAGTATTTT. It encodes CASGEGEYTDTQYF.

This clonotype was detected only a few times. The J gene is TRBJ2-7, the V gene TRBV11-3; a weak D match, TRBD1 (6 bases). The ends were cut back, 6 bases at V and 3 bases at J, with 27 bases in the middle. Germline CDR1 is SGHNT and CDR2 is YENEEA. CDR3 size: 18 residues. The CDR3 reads CASSQRRGPGQRFYEQYF. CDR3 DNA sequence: TGTGCCAGCAGTCAGCGGCGTGGTCCTGGACAGCGCTTCTACGAGCAGTACTTC.

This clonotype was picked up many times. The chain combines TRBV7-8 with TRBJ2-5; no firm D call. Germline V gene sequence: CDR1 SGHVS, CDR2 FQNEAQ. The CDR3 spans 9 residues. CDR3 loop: CAVGETQYF. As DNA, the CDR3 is TGTGCGGTGGGGGAGACCCAGTACTTC.

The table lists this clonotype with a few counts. The CDR3 sequence is CASSLGALDTQYF. CDR3 coding DNA: TGTGCCAGCTCACTCGGCGCCCTAGATACGCAGTATTTT. The chain employs TRBV18 and TRBJ2-3; D gene uncertain. In germline, CDR1 is KGHSH, CDR2 LQKENI. The CDR3 is 13 residues long. Between the trimmed V and J ends, which lost 4 bases and 5 bases, there was a span of 10 bases.

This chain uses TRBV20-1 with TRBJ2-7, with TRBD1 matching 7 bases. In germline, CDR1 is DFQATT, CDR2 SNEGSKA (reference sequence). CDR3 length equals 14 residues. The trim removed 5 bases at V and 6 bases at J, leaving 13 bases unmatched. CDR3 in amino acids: CSAPPGGPYVEQYF. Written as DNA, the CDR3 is TGCAGTGCTCCCCCAGGGGGTCCTTATGTCGAGCAGTACTTC.

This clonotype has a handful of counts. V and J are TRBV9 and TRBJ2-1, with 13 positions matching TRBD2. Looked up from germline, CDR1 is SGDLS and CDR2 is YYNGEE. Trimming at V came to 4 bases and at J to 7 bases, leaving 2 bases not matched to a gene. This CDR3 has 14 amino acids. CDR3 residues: CASSPGLAGNEQFF. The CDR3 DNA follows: TGTGCCAGCAGCCCGGGACTAGCGGGGAATGAGCAGTTCTTC. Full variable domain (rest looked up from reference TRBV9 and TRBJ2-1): DSGVTQTPKHLITATGQRVTLRCSPRSGDLSVYWYQQSLDQGLQFLIQYYNGEERAKGNILERFSAQQFPDLHSELNLSSLELGDSALYFCASSPGLAGNEQFFGPGTRLTVL.

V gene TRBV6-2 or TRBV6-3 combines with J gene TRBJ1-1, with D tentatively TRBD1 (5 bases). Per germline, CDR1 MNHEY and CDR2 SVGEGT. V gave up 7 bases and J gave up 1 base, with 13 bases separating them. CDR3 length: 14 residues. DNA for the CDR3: TGTGCCAGCACCCCTCGGCAGGGGAACACTGAAGCTTTCTTT. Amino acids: CASTPRQGNTEAFF.

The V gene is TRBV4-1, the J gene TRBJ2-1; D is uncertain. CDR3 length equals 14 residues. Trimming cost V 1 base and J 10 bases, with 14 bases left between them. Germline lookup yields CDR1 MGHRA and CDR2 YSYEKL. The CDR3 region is CASSQGLRGKEQFF. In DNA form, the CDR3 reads TGCGCCAGCAGCCAAGGGTTGCGAGGCAAGGAGCAGTTCTTC.

CDR3 protein: CASSSGTSWEETQYF. In DNA form, the CDR3 reads TGCGCCAGCAGCTCTGGGACTAGCTGGGAAGAGACCCAGTACTTC. The chain is built from TRBV5-1 and TRBJ2-5; 9 bases map to TRBD2. This CDR3 is built from 15 residues. Germline V gene data show CDR1 as SGHRS and CDR2 as YFSETQ. The V segment lost 3 bases and the J segment 3 bases; nucleotides outside the gene matches: 6.

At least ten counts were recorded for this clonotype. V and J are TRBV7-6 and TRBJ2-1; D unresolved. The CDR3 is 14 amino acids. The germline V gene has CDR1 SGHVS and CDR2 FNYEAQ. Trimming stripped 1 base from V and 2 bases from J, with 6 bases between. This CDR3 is CASSLGGTYNEQFF. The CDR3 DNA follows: TGTGCCAGCAGCTTAGGGGGAACCTACAATGAGCAGTTCTTC.

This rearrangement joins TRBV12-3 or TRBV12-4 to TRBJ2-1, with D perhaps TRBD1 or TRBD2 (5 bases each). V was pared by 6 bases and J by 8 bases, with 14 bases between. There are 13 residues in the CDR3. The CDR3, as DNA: TGTGCCAGCAGCCTATCCGGGGACGATGAGCAGTTCTTC. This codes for CASSLSGDDEQFF.

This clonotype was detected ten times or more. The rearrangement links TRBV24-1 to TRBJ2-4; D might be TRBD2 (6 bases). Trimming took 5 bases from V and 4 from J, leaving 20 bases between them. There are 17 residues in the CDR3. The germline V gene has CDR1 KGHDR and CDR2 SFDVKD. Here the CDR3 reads CATSGAPKAGVKNIQYF. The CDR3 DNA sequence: TGTGCCACCAGTGGTGCCCCGAAAGCGGGTGTTAAAAACATTCAGTACTTC.

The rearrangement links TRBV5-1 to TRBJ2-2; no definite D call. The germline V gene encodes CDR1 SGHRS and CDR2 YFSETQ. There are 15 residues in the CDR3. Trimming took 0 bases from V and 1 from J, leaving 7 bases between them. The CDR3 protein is CASSLALMNTGELFF. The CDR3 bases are TGCGCCAGCAGCTTGGCTCTCATGAACACCGGGGAGCTGTTTTTT. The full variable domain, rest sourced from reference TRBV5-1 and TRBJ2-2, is KAGVTQTPRYLIKTRGQQVTLSCSPISGHRSVSWYQQTPGQGLQFLFEYFSETQRNKGNFPGRFSGRQFSNSRSEMNVSTLELGDSALYLCASSLALMNTGELFFGEGSRLTVL.

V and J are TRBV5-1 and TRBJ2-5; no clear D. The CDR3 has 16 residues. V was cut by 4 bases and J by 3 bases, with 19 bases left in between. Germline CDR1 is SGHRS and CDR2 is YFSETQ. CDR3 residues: CASSLTQRARKETQYF. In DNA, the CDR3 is TGCGCCAGCAGCCTGACCCAAAGGGCGAGGAAAGAGACCCAGTACTTC.

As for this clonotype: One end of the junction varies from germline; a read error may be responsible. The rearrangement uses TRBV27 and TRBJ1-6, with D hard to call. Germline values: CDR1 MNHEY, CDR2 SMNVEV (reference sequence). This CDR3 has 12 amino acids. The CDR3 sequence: CASSSYPNGLTF. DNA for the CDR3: TGTGCCAGCAGTTCCTACCCCAACGGACTGACTTTT.

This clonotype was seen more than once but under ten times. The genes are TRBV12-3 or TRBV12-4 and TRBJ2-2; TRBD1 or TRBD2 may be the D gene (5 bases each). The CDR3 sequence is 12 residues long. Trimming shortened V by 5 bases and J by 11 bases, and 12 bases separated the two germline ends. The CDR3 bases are TGTGCCAGCAGTCTGGGGACGCTTGAGCTGTTTTTT. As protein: CASSLGTLELFF.

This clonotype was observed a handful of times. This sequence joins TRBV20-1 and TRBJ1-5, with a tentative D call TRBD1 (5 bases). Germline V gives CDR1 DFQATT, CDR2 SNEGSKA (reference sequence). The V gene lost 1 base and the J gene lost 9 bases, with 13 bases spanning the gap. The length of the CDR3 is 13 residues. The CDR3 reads CSARVGGGMPQHF. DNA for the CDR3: TGCAGTGCTAGAGTTGGGGGTGGTATGCCCCAGCATTTT.

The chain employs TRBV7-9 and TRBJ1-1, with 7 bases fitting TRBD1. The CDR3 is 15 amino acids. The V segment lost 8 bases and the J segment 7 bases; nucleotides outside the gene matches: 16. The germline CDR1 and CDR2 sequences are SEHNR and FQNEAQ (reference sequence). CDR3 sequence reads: CASDGGGQTIFEAFF. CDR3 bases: TGTGCCAGCGACGGGGGGGGACAGACAATCTTTGAAGCTTTCTTT.

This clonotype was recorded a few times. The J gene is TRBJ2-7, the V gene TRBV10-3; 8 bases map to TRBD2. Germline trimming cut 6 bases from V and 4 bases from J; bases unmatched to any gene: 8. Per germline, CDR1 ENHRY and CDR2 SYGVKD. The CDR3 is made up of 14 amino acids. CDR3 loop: CAIRPEIAGYEQYF. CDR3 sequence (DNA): TGTGCCATCAGGCCCGAGATAGCGGGATACGAGCAGTACTTC.

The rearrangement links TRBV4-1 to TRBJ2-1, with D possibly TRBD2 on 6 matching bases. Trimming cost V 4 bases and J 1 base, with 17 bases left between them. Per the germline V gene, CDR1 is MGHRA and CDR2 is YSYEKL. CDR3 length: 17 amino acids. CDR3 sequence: CASSPAPSAGSYNEQFF. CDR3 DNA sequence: TGCGCCAGCAGCCCCGCCCCTAGCGCGGGATCCTACAATGAGCAGTTCTTC.

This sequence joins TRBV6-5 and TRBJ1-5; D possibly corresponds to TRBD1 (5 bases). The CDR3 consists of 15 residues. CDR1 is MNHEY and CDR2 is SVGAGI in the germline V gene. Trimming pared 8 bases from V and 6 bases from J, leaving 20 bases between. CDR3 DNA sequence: TGTGCCAGCGGGCCTGGGGGGTTAGGTAGTCAGCCCCAGCATTTT. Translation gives CASGPGGLGSQPQHF.

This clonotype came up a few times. This chain's CDR3 is CASSRGQRHLSYEQYF. The CDR3 DNA reads as TGTGCCAGCAGCCGCGGGCAGAGACACCTCTCCTACGAGCAGTACTTC. The chain employs TRBV5-6 and TRBJ2-7, with D maybe TRBD2 (5 bases). V was clipped by 4 bases and J by 0 bases, with 17 bases between them. This CDR3 region has 16 residues. The V gene's germline CDR1 is SGHDT and CDR2 YYEEEE.

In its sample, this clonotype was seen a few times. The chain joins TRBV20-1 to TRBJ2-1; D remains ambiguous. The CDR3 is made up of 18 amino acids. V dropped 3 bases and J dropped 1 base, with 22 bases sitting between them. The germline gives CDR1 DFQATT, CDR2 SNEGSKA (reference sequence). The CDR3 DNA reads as TGCAGTGCTAGCTCATCTGGGGATTTCTTAGGTTCCTACAATGAGCAGTTCTTC. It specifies CSASSSGDFLGSYNEQFF.